This TCR beta chain was captured by sequencing in a study of blood T cell repertoires in COVID-19. Study summary: The United States, Italy and Spain were the sources of the acute and convalescent COVID-19 samples.

Methods used by the authors: Amplification of reference gene primers was used by the study to estimate nucleated cell counts. The table came from immunoSEQ multiplex PCR; TCRdb's copy has only in-frame clones and leaves some out. V, J and clone size are taken as reported in that table, and D and trimming were inferred from the DNA itself. The table has hundreds of thousands of clones, around 90% seen once; the top ten hold around 0.8%. Looked up from germline, CDR1 is SGHRS and CDR2 is YFSETQ. Trimming cost V 0 bases and J 6 bases; bases outside gene matches: 2. CDR3 size: 16 residues. Recruitment covered 20 to 25 US areas and drew participants whose ages spanned roughly 18 to 100 years. Someone with COVID-19 had been met by exposed participants within 2 weeks before study entry.

What was sequenced was PBMCs or T cells enriched from blood (not recorded which). The receptor was derived from a man between 45 and 60 years old who had been exposed to COVID-19. The chain carries TRBV5-1 and TRBJ1-6; TRBD1 agrees at 11 bases. The CDR3 sequence: CASSLGDRGFNSPLHF. In DNA form, the CDR3 reads TGCGCCAGCAGCTTGGGGGACAGGGGGTTTAATTCACCCCTCCACTTT.